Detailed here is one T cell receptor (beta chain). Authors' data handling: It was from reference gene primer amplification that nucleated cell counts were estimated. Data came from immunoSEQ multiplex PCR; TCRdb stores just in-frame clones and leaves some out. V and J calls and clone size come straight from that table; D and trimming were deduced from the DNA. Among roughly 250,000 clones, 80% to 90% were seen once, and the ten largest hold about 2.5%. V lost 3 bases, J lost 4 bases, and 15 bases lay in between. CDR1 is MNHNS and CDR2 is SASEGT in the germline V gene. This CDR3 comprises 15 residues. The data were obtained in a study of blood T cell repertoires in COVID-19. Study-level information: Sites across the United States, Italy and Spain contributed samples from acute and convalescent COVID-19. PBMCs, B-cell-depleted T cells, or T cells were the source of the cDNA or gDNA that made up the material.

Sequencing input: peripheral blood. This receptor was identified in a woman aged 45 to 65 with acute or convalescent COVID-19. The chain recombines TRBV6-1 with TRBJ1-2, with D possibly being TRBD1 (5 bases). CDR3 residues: CASSEGTGELYGYTF. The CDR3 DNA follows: TGTGCCAGCAGTGAGGGAACAGGTGAACTCTATGGCTACACCTTC.